This TCR beta chain was documented in a study of T cells in Graves' hyperthyroidism and ophthalmopathy. Overall study: Peripheral blood draws took place at initial diagnosis, ahead of any treatment.

This clonotype was seen at least ten times. What it binds is unknown. Findings and caveats of the study: A model of 13 V-J pairs discriminated ophthalmopathy from stable hyperthyroidism.

In making diagnoses, clinical symptoms, serum thyroxine and TRAb, thyroid ultrasound and orbital computed tomography were all used. Over 8 ml fresh peripheral blood yielded the PBMCs. Template material for amplifying TCR beta CDR3 regions consisted of RNA transcripts. Carried out on the TCR CDR3, a first-round RT-PCR used the HTBI primer set. MiXCR, run by TCRdb on the multiplex PCR reads, gives a single entry per CDR3 protein. The sample holds about 480,000 distinct CDR3 sequences, roughly 24% seen once. The sample taken for sequencing was blood. The sequence was obtained from a woman in her 30s with Graves' ophthalmopathy.

The CDR3 is CATWAESKNIQYF. The CDR3, as DNA: TGTGCCACGTGGGCAGAGAGCAAAAACATTCAGTACTTC. V usage is TRBV28 and J usage is TRBJ2-4; D unresolved. CDR3 length: 13 amino acids. Germline-derived CDR1 and CDR2 are MDHEN and SYDVKM. Trimming took 10 bases from V and 3 from J, leaving 13 bases between them.